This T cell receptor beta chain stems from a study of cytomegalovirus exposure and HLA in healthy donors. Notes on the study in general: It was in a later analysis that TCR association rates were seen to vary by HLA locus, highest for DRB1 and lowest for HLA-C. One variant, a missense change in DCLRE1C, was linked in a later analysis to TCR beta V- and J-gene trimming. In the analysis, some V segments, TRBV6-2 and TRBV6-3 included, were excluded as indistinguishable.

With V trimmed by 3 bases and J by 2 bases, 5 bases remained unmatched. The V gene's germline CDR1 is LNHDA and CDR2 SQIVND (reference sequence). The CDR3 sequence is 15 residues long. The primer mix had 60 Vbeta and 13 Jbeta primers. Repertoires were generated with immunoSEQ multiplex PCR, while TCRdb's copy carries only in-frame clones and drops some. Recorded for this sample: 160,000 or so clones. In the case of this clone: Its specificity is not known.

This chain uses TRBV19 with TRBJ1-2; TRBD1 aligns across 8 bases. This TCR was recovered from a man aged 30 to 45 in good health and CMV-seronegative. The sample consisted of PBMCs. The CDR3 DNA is TGTGCCAGTAGTATTTGGACAGGGCTCAACTATGGCTACACCTTC. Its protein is CASSIWTGLNYGYTF.